This is a list of T cell receptor beta chains from one sample in a study of cytomegalovirus exposure and HLA in healthy donors. Repertoires were generated with immunoSEQ multiplex PCR, while TCRdb's copy carries only in-frame clones and drops some. The sample records 40,000 to 45,000 clones, roughly 60% being singletons. Specimen: PBMCs. These receptors came from a human donor in good health. CDR3s include the opening cysteine and the closing phenylalanine or tryptophan. D genes are given only for firm matches. Part of the rows lack a size; the others show once, few, many or a class for expanded clones.

abundance,len,j_gene,d_gene,v_gene,CDR3aa,CDR3nt
.,14,TRBJ1-4,.,TRBV19,CASSISGPREKLFF,TGTGCCAGTAGTATCTCGGGTCCGCGTGAAAAACTGTTTTTT
few,14,TRBJ2-7,.,TRBV5-4,CASSSPRDSYEQYF,TGTGCCAGCAGTTCCCCTCGGGACTCCTACGAGCAGTACTTC
few,15,TRBJ2-3,.,TRBV7-2,CASSLVSGVTDTQYF,TGTGCCAGCAGCTTAGTTTCAGGGGTCACAGATACGCAGTATTTT
once,15,TRBJ2-1,TRBD2,TRBV2,CASSGTSGSYNEQFF,TGTGCCAGCAGTGGGACTAGCGGCTCCTACAATGAGCAGTTCTTC
.,11,TRBJ1-2,.,TRBV28,CASSSLYGYTF,TGTGCCAGCAGTTCTCTATATGGCTACACCTTC
.,15,TRBJ2-1,.,TRBV9,CASSVGESVYNEQFF,TGTGCCAGCAGCGTAGGGGAGTCCGTGTACAATGAGCAGTTCTTC
.,15,TRBJ2-7,TRBD1,TRBV2,CASNGDRASSYEQYF,TGTGCCAGCAACGGAGACAGGGCGAGCTCCTACGAGCAGTACTTC
.,16,TRBJ1-6,.,TRBV5-1,CASSFRQARGNSPLHF,TGCGCCAGCAGCTTTAGACAGGCGAGGGGTAATTCACCCCTCCACTTT
.,16,TRBJ1-2,.,TRBV9,CASSVARTEANYGYTF,TGTGCCAGCAGCGTAGCTAGGACAGAAGCTAACTATGGCTACACCTTC
.,13,TRBJ1-2,TRBD1,TRBV2,CASNRGKGYGYTF,TGTGCCAGCAACAGGGGAAAGGGCTATGGCTACACCTTC
.,15,TRBJ1-2,TRBD1,TRBV7-9,CATVGDSYASGGYTF,TGTGCCACCGTGGGGGACAGCTATGCCTCTGGGGGCTACACCTTC
once,15,TRBJ2-2,.,TRBV30,CAWTQGRTLTGELFF,TGTGCCTGGACACAAGGGAGAACACTGACCGGGGAGCTGTTTTTT
.,14,TRBJ1-6,.,TRBV6-6,CASSYEIVYSPLHF,TGTGCCAGCAGTTACGAAATAGTCTATTCACCCCTCCACTTT
.,12,TRBJ2-3,.,TRBV30,CAWSAGADTQYF,TGTGCCTGGAGTGCCGGTGCAGATACGCAGTATTTT
.,16,TRBJ1-6,TRBD1,TRBV5-1,CASSLAGQGDNSPLHF,TGCGCCAGCAGCTTGGCCGGGCAGGGGGATAATTCACCCCTCCACTTT
.,14,TRBJ1-6,.,TRBV10-3,CAISAGRVDSPLHF,TGTGCCATCAGTGCGGGCAGGGTCGATTCACCCCTCCACTTT
.,15,TRBJ1-2,TRBD1,TRBV9,CASSPTGVGNYGYTF,TGTGCCAGCAGCCCGACAGGGGTGGGAAACTATGGCTACACCTTC
.,16,TRBJ2-2,TRBD2,TRBV4-2,CASSQRLAGVTGELFF,TGTGCCAGCAGCCAGAGACTAGCGGGGGTGACCGGGGAGCTGTTTTTT
.,13,TRBJ1-5,.,TRBV2,CASAGTNYQPQHF,TGTGCCAGCGCAGGGACAAATTACCAGCCCCAGCATTTT
.,17,TRBJ2-6,TRBD1,TRBV10-3,CAISRQGATAGANVLTF,TGTGCCATCAGTCGACAGGGGGCGACCGCTGGGGCCAACGTCCTGACTTTC
few,14,TRBJ2-4,.,TRBV18,CASSPGNPRGVEYF,TGTGCCAGCTCACCAGGCAACCCCAGGGGCGTGGAGTACTTC
.,17,TRBJ2-7,TRBD1,TRBV5-1,CASSAGQGFRLTYEQYF,TGCGCCAGCAGCGCCGGACAGGGTTTTCGACTCACCTACGAGCAGTACTTC
.,14,TRBJ2-1,TRBD2,TRBV7-2,CASSPQRGGNEQFF,TGTGCCAGCAGTCCTCAGCGGGGGGGTAATGAGCAGTTCTTC
.,15,TRBJ2-7,.,TRBV13,CASSSSGGLSYEQYF,TGTGCCAGCAGCTCTTCGGGGGGCCTCTCCTACGAGCAGTACTTC
once,15,TRBJ2-7,TRBD1,TRBV10-1,CASSNRTGHSYEQYF,TGCGCCAGCAGTAATCGGACAGGCCATTCCTACGAGCAGTACTTC
.,12,TRBJ1-5,.,TRBV28,CASKGSNQPQHF,TGTGCCAGCAAGGGGAGCAATCAGCCCCAGCATTTT
.,16,TRBJ2-2,TRBD1,TRBV5-6,CASSPSDRSATGELFF,TGTGCCAGCAGCCCTTCGGACAGGTCGGCCACCGGGGAGCTGTTTTTT
.,13,TRBJ1-2,.,TRBV5-1,CASSLVPNYGYTF,TGCGCCAGCAGCTTGGTTCCAAACTATGGCTACACCTTC
once,15,TRBJ1-6,.,TRBV2,CASGMGAPDNSPLHF,TGTGCCAGCGGGATGGGGGCGCCGGATAATTCACCCCTCCACTTT
.,14,TRBJ1-4,.,TRBV7-9,CASSLMLGDEKLFF,TGTGCCAGCAGCTTAATGCTAGGGGATGAAAAACTGTTTTTT
.,14,TRBJ1-6,TRBD1,TRBV5-4,CASSSGQGGSPLHF,TGTGCCAGCAGTTCTGGACAGGGCGGGTCACCCCTCCACTTT
.,15,TRBJ2-1,TRBD2,TRBV7-2,CASSRRLAGYNEQFF,TGTGCCAGCAGCCGGCGACTAGCGGGTTACAATGAGCAGTTCTTC
.,13,TRBJ1-2,.,TRBV19,CASSISEEYGYTF,TGTGCCAGTAGTATCTCAGAGGAGTATGGCTACACCTTC
.,15,TRBJ1-2,TRBD1,TRBV6-5,CASSYSIGGNYGYTF,TGTGCCAGCAGTTACTCGATAGGGGGCAACTATGGCTACACCTTC
.,15,TRBJ1-5,TRBD1,TRBV6-6,CASSYSGTGRQPQHF,TGTGCCAGCAGTTACTCCGGGACAGGGCGTCAGCCCCAGCATTTT
.,13,TRBJ2-5,.,TRBV5-4,CATTPAGLKTQYF,TGTGCCACCACCCCGGCGGGTCTCAAGACCCAGTACTTC
.,13,TRBJ2-1,.,TRBV30,CAWAVGQYNEQFF,TGTGCCTGGGCGGTGGGGCAGTACAATGAGCAGTTCTTC
.,16,TRBJ2-7,TRBD2,TRBV5-4,CASSLYGGANDNEQYF,TGTGCCAGCAGCTTGTACGGGGGGGCTAACGACAACGAGCAGTACTTC
.,13,TRBJ1-3,.,TRBV6-1,CASSAHTGNTIYF,TGTGCCAGCAGTGCCCATACAGGGAACACCATATATTTT
.,13,TRBJ1-6,TRBD1,TRBV27,CASRTGVNSPLHF,TGTGCCAGCAGAACAGGGGTGAATTCACCCCTCCACTTT
.,14,TRBJ2-1,TRBD1,TRBV5-1,CASSHGTASNEQFF,TGCGCCAGCAGCCACGGGACAGCTTCCAATGAGCAGTTCTTC
.,12,TRBJ2-5,.,TRBV10-3,CAISTQRETQYF,TGTGCCATCAGCACCCAGAGGGAGACCCAGTACTTC
few,17,TRBJ1-4,TRBD1,TRBV30,CAWSVPRKGQFNEKLFF,TGTGCCTGGAGTGTACCTCGAAAGGGACAGTTTAATGAAAAACTGTTTTTT
.,14,TRBJ1-2,.,TRBV11-2,CASSLDQGRNGYTF,TGTGCCAGCAGCTTAGATCAGGGCCGCAATGGCTACACCTTC
.,15,TRBJ2-5,.,TRBV10-1,CASKDFGGGYETQYF,TGCGCCAGCAAGGATTTTGGGGGGGGCTACGAGACCCAGTACTTC
few,15,TRBJ2-3,.,TRBV5-8,CASSSPGLGTDTQYF,TGTGCCAGCAGCTCGCCCGGTCTTGGCACAGATACGCAGTATTTT
once,13,TRBJ2-7,TRBD1,TRBV11-3,CASSLDTGERQYF,TGTGCCAGCAGCTTAGATACAGGGGAAAGGCAGTACTTC